The 30 T cell receptor beta chains presented below share a single source sample, sequenced in a study of glioma-infiltrating T cells after dendritic cell vaccination. The table came from immunoSEQ multiplex PCR; TCRdb's copy has only in-frame clones and leaves some out. The repertoire holds more than 85,000 clones, with about 85% as singletons. This sample comprised blood, obtained before dendritic cell vaccination. The receptors derive from a human donor with glioblastoma.

This chain joins TRBV4-3 and TRBJ2-7; unclear D gene. This CDR3 is built from 13 residues. With 0 bases removed from V and 3 bases from J, the gap between germline ends came to 6 bases. Germline V CDR1 and CDR2: LGHNA, YSLEER. The CDR3 nucleotides are TGCGCCAGCAGCCAAGATCGCGGCTACGAGCAGTACTTC. Amino acids: CASSQDRGYEQYF.

This chain connects TRBV5-1 to TRBJ2-3; 10 bases map to TRBD1. The junction had 5 bases not matched to a gene; V was cut back by 4 bases and J by 0 bases. The CDR3 sequence is 16 residues long. CDR1 SGHRS and CDR2 YFSETQ come from the germline V gene. This CDR3 reads CASSPGTGASTDTQYF. The CDR3 bases are TGCGCCAGCAGCCCTGGGACAGGGGCTAGCACAGATACGCAGTATTTT.

This clone was counted only a few times. The chain is built from TRBV18 and TRBJ2-1; 11 bases agree with TRBD1. The CDR3 totals 14 residues. With V trimmed by 3 bases and J by 8 bases, 3 bases remained unmatched. The germline gives CDR1 KGHSH, CDR2 LQKENI. CDR3 nucleotide sequence: TGTGCCAGCTCACCCGTGGGACAGGGGGATGAGCAGTTCTTC. Its protein is CASSPVGQGDEQFF.

This chain's CDR3 is CASIFQRRGFGELFF. The CDR3 nucleotides read TGCGCCAGCATATTCCAGCGGCGGGGCTTCGGGGAGCTGTTTTTT. The chain joins TRBV10-1 to TRBJ2-2; tentative D call: TRBD2 (6 bases). The germline V and J ends were trimmed by 7 bases and 7 bases, with 19 bases remaining between them. The germline gives CDR1 WNHNN, CDR2 SYGVQD (reference sequence). The CDR3 runs 15 residues.

The rearrangement uses TRBV14 and TRBJ1-1; D remains ambiguous. The V end lost 4 bases, the J end lost 0 bases, and 6 bases lay between the germline ends. Germline V gene sequence: CDR1 SGHDN, CDR2 FVKESK. This CDR3 has 13 amino acids. CDR3 in DNA: TGTGCCAGCAGCCCCGAGCTGAACACTGAAGCTTTCTTT. Protein product: CASSPELNTEAFF.

The genes are TRBV4-1 and TRBJ1-6, with D possibly TRBD1 on 6 matching bases. The CDR3 consists of 14 residues. CDR1 is MGHRA, CDR2 YSYEKL, per germline. Trimming shortened V by 4 bases and J by 11 bases, and 15 bases separated the two germline ends. CDR3 region: CASSPGTLDPPLHF. The CDR3 bases are TGCGCCAGCAGCCCTGGGACACTCGATCCACCCCTCCACTTT.

This CDR3 is CSVEDPKVGDSYEQYF. CDR3 nucleotide sequence: TGCAGCGTTGAAGATCCGAAGGTTGGAGACTCCTACGAGCAGTACTTC. This chain links TRBV29-1 with TRBJ2-7; D remains unclear. The CDR3 is made up of 16 amino acids. V was shortened by 0 bases and J by 0 bases, with 15 bases between the two germline ends. The germline V gene has CDR1 SQVTM and CDR2 ANQGSEA.

J is TRBJ2-7 and V is TRBV9, with D possibly TRBD2 on 5 matching bases. The length of the CDR3 is 13 residues. CDR1 is SGDLS and CDR2 is YYNGEE in the germline V gene. V gave up 4 bases and J gave up 4 bases, with 12 bases separating them. For the CDR3, the DNA is TGTGCCAGCAGCACCGGACTGCAGTACGAGCAGTACTTC. Translated: CASSTGLQYEQYF.

The V call is TRBV5-1, the J call TRBJ2-7, with 12 bases aligning to TRBD2. There are 16 residues in the CDR3. In germline, CDR1 is SGHRS, CDR2 YFSETQ. V lost 4 bases and J lost 5; bases outside the gene matches: 10. CDR3 sequence (DNA): TGCGCCAGCAGCGCGAGACTAGCGGGAGCCTTGGACGAGCAGTACTTC. Translating gives CASSARLAGALDEQYF.

The rearrangement uses TRBV27 and TRBJ2-2; 8 bases fit TRBD2. CDR1 is MNHEY and CDR2 is SMNVEV in the germline V gene (reference sequence). V trimming: 4 bases; J trimming: 5 bases; junction bases outside the gene matches: 9. This CDR3 contains 16 residues. The DNA of the CDR3 is TGTGCCAGCAGTTGGTCCCCGCGGGGGGTTACCGGGGAGCTGTTTTTT. It encodes CASSWSPRGVTGELFF.

V usage is TRBV5-1 and J usage is TRBJ2-1; 13 nucleotides align to TRBD2. Germline CDR1 and CDR2: SGHRS and YFSETQ. The CDR3 has 17 residues. The V segment lost 0 bases and the J segment 3 bases; nucleotides outside the gene matches: 3. The DNA for the CDR3 is TGCGCCAGCAGCTTGGCTGGACTAGCGGGAGACTACAATGAGCAGTTCTTC. Protein sequence: CASSLAGLAGDYNEQFF.

This clone was observed a single time. The chain is built from TRBV5-1 and TRBJ2-6; 7 positions agree with TRBD2. Germline CDR1 SGHRS, CDR2 YFSETQ. V trimming: 0 bases; J trimming: 2 bases; junction bases outside the gene matches: 2. The CDR3 contains 16 residues. DNA for the CDR3: TGCGCCAGCAGCTTGGCCGCGGGGGCTGGGGCCAACGTCCTGACTTTC. The encoded protein is CASSLAAGAGANVLTF. The variable domain in full, completed from reference TRBV5-1 and TRBJ2-6, reads KAGVTQTPRYLIKTRGQQVTLSCSPISGHRSVSWYQQTPGQGLQFLFEYFSETQRNKGNFPGRFSGRQFSNSRSEMNVSTLELGDSALYLCASSLAAGAGANVLTFGAGSRLTVL.

The rearrangement joins TRBV5-1 to TRBJ2-5; 13 nucleotides align to TRBD2. CDR3 length: 16 residues. The ends lost 3 bases at V and 1 base at J; junction bases unmatched: 3. Germline CDR1 reads SGHRS; CDR2 reads YFSETQ. The CDR3 is CASSWGLAGSQETQYF. DNA for the CDR3: TGCGCCAGCAGCTGGGGACTAGCGGGATCCCAAGAGACCCAGTACTTC.

V usage is TRBV7-3 and J usage is TRBJ2-1; TRBD2 aligns across 8 bases. Germline V CDR1 and CDR2: SGHTA, FQGTGA. The CDR3 sequence is 16 residues long. V was pared by 5 bases and J by 7 bases, with 13 bases of the junction left unmatched. CDR3 DNA: TGTGCCAGCAGCCCGGGGGGGCGGGGTGGGGGGAATGAGCAGTTCTTC. Translation: CASSPGGRGGGNEQFF.

The rearrangement joins TRBV6-6 to TRBJ1-1, with D possibly being TRBD1 (6 bases). The V gene lost 6 bases and the J gene lost 5 bases, with 10 bases spanning the gap. The CDR3 totals 12 residues. Germline V gene lookup returns CDR1 MNHNY and CDR2 SVGAGI (reference sequence). CDR3 nucleotides: TGTGCCAGCAGGATACAGGGAACTGAAGCTTTCTTT. Translated: CASRIQGTEAFF.

This clone came up once. The V and J genes are TRBV6-5 and TRBJ2-7; TRBD1 matches 8 bases. The CDR3 consists of 15 residues. The V gene end was trimmed by 0 bases and the J gene end by 4 bases; junction bases not matched to a gene: 5. Germline V gene lookup returns CDR1 MNHEY and CDR2 SVGAGI. CDR3 amino acids: CASSYSGRGLYEQYF. Here the CDR3 DNA reads TGTGCCAGCAGTTACTCTGGCAGGGGGCTATACGAGCAGTACTTC.

This rearrangement joins TRBV18 to TRBJ2-5; D gene ambiguous. The CDR3 runs to 12 residues. Germline CDR1 is KGHSH and CDR2 is LQKENI. The germline V and J ends were trimmed by 6 bases and 0 bases, with 5 bases remaining between them. The CDR3 nucleotides are TGTGCCAGCTCGGCCTACCAAGAGACCCAGTACTTC. Translating gives CASSAYQETQYF.

J is TRBJ1-2 and V is TRBV5-1; no firm D call. V shed 0 bases and J shed 7 bases, with 16 bases lying between them. Germline V gives CDR1 SGHRS, CDR2 YFSETQ. The CDR3 loop spans 15 amino acids. The CDR3 loop reads CASSLAIEESRGYTF. The CDR3 nucleotides read TGCGCCAGCAGCTTGGCAATCGAAGAGTCCCGTGGCTACACCTTC.

CDR3 in DNA: TGTGCCAGCAGACTACCCGGGACAGGTTCCTATGGCTACACCTTC. Amino acid sequence: CASRLPGTGSYGYTF. The chain uses TRBV28 and TRBJ1-2, with 8 bases that match TRBD1. The CDR3 length is 15 residues. CDR1 and CDR2 from the germline V gene are MDHEN and SYDVKM. V lost 6 bases and J lost 4; bases outside the gene matches: 10.

V is TRBV7-9 and J is TRBJ1-2, with TRBD1 matching over 9 bases. The V gene's germline CDR1 is SEHNR and CDR2 FQNEAQ (reference sequence). V shed 5 bases and J 5 bases; nucleotides not matched to a gene: 9. The length of the CDR3 is 15 residues. CDR3 DNA: TGTGCCAGCAGCGCCGCCGAGGGGACAGGGTATGGCTACACCTTC. Translated, it gives CASSAAEGTGYGYTF. The full variable domain, rest sourced from reference TRBV7-9 and TRBJ1-2, is DTGVSQNPRHKITKRGQNVTFRCDPISEHNRLYWYRQTLGQGPEFLTYFQNEAQLEKSRLLSDRFSAERPKGSFSTLEIQRTEQGDSAMYLCASSAAEGTGYGYTFGSGTRLTVV.

The chain combines TRBV11-3 with TRBJ2-1; no reliable D call. Germline CDR1 is SGHNT and CDR2 is YENEEA. Trimming left V 3 bases short and J 6 bases short, with 12 bases between. The CDR3 extends over 14 amino acids. The CDR3 region is CASSFDWRTNEQFF. CDR3 DNA sequence: TGTGCCAGCAGCTTCGATTGGAGAACCAATGAGCAGTTCTTC.

The genes are TRBV2 and TRBJ1-1; D is uncertain. This CDR3 region has 16 residues. The germline V gene has CDR1 SNHLY and CDR2 FYNNEI. V was pared by 5 bases and J by 0 bases, with 16 bases between. In nucleotides, the CDR3 is TGTGCCAGCAGTTCCCCCCCGGGTCCTATGAACACTGAAGCTTTCTTT. Translating it yields CASSSPPGPMNTEAFF.

This chain links TRBV9 with TRBJ2-1, with 16 bases matching TRBD2. Trimming took 0 bases from V and 1 from J; bases not matched to a gene: 4. Germline CDR1 SGDLS, CDR2 YYNGEE. The CDR3 totals 19 residues. CDR3 in amino acids: CASSVGGLAGGGSYNEQFF. CDR3 DNA sequence: TGTGCCAGCAGCGTAGGGGGACTAGCGGGAGGGGGGTCCTACAATGAGCAGTTCTTC. Looking up the rest from reference TRBV9 and TRBJ2-1 gives the full variable domain: DSGVTQTPKHLITATGQRVTLRCSPRSGDLSVYWYQQSLDQGLQFLIQYYNGEERAKGNILERFSAQQFPDLHSELNLSSLELGDSALYFCASSVGGLAGGGSYNEQFFGPGTRLTVL.

This rearrangement joins TRBV28 to TRBJ1-2; 8 bases map to TRBD1. The CDR3 is 13 residues long. V was clipped by 5 bases and J by 7 bases; unmatched bases: 6. Germline loops: CDR1 MDHEN, CDR2 SYDVKM. CDR3 bases: TGTGCCAGCAGTGCCCTGACAGGGGTTGGCTACACCTTC. Protein: CASSALTGVGYTF.

This chain uses TRBV5-6 with TRBJ2-2, with D hard to call. CDR1 and CDR2 from the germline V gene are SGHDT and YYEEEE. Trimming removed 4 bases from V and 10 bases from J, with 17 bases in between. The CDR3 spans 14 residues. The CDR3 DNA follows: TGTGCCAGCAGCCCCGAGGAGTTACGCGCGGAGCTGTTTTTT. Encoded protein: CASSPEELRAELFF.

The rearrangement joins TRBV7-2 to TRBJ1-5; TRBD1 is a possible D gene (5 bases). The CDR3 extends over 16 amino acids. Trimming stripped 5 bases from V and 1 base from J, with 15 bases between. Germline values: CDR1 SGHTA, CDR2 FQGNSA. Written as DNA, the CDR3 is TGTGCCAGCAGCCCCCGGGGGGTTCAAAGCAATCAGCCCCAGCATTTT. It encodes CASSPRGVQSNQPQHF.

The chain combines TRBV6-5 with TRBJ1-1; no firm D call. Germline CDR1 and CDR2: MNHEY and SVGAGI. Trimming left V 5 bases short and J 5 bases short, with 15 bases between. The CDR3 is 14 residues long. CDR3 region: CASSRPGSVTEAFF. Here the CDR3 DNA reads TGTGCCAGCAGTCGCCCGGGATCGGTGACTGAAGCTTTCTTT.

V gene TRBV6-5 combines with J gene TRBJ1-3; 10 bases are a match to TRBD1. The junction had 9 bases not matched to a gene; V was cut back by 7 bases and J by 6 bases. Looked up from germline, CDR1 is MNHEY and CDR2 is SVGAGI. The CDR3 has 15 residues. The CDR3 protein is CASTDRDRGENTIYF. The CDR3 nucleotides are TGTGCCAGCACCGACCGGGACAGGGGAGAAAACACCATATATTTT.

This clone showed up just once. This rearrangement joins TRBV5-1 to TRBJ2-7, with 11 bases identical to TRBD2. The CDR3 covers 17 residues. Germline CDR1 is SGHRS and CDR2 is YFSETQ. V lost 0 bases and J lost 4; bases outside the gene matches: 9. In DNA, the CDR3 is TGCGCCAGCAGCTTGGAGGGACTAGCGGCGGAAGGATACGAGCAGTACTTC. It is translated as CASSLEGLAAEGYEQYF.

This clone has just a few counts. This chain links TRBV27 with TRBJ2-7; tentative D call: TRBD2 (5 bases). Per the germline V gene, CDR1 is MNHEY and CDR2 is SMNVEV (reference sequence). The CDR3 is 14 amino acids. With 2 bases removed from V and 6 bases from J, the gap between germline ends came to 14 bases. CDR3 region: CASSLPSPSSEQYF. For the CDR3, the DNA is TGTGCCAGCAGTTTACCTAGCCCCTCTTCCGAGCAGTACTTC.